This TCR beta chain stems from a study of blood T cell repertoires in COVID-19. Study-level information: PBMCs, B-cell-depleted T cells, or T cells were the source of the cDNA or gDNA that made up the material.

Trimming removed 4 bases from V and 2 bases from J, with 19 bases in between. CDR1 and CDR2 (germline): SGHNT, YYREEE (reference sequence). The CDR3 runs 16 residues. Some clones are missing from TCRdb's copy, which holds only in-frame ones; the method was immunoSEQ multiplex PCR. The sample yields around 120,000 clones, 80% seen once. V usage is TRBV5-4 and J usage is TRBJ2-7, with D perhaps TRBD1 (6 bases). The sequence derives from a man in his 70s with acute or convalescent COVID-19. Sequencing was carried out using peripheral blood. This CDR3 is CASSSNTGSIPYEQYF. As DNA, the CDR3 is TGTGCCAGCAGCAGCAACACAGGGTCAATACCCTACGAGCAGTACTTC.